Below, 11 T cell receptor beta chains from the same sample are listed, as sequenced in a study of neurological immune-mediated disorders. MiXCR was run by TCRdb on the 5' RACE reads, yielding one entry per CDR3 protein. Of some 30,000 distinct CDR3 sequences in the sample, approximately 5% were seen once. The sequencing sample was made of CD4+ T cells from blood. These receptors were taken from a woman between 50 and 59 years old in good health.

In this sample, this clonotype turned up many times. The chain uses TRBV28 and TRBJ2-7; D could derive from TRBD1 or TRBD2 (6 bases each). Germline V gene sequence: CDR1 MDHEN, CDR2 SYDVKM. Trimming pared 3 bases from V and 3 bases from J, leaving 27 bases between. The CDR3 contains 19 residues. The CDR3 loop reads CASSFAGQGQGGFLYEQYF. The CDR3 nucleotides are TGTGCCAGCAGTTTTGCGGGGCAGGGGCAGGGTGGGTTTCTCTACGAGCAGTACTTC.

The sample holds many counts of this clonotype. As DNA, the CDR3 is TGTGCCAGCAGTGGGGCTTCGTTACTGGGAGCTTTCTTT. Amino acid sequence: CASSGASLLGAFF. The chain recombines TRBV25-1 with TRBJ1-1; D unresolved. The length of the CDR3 is 13 residues. Trimming shortened V by 4 bases and J by 10 bases, and 16 bases separated the two germline ends. Germline V gene data show CDR1 as MGHDK and CDR2 as SYGVNS.

This clonotype appeared a few times. This sequence joins TRBV19 and TRBJ2-5, with TRBD1 matching over 8 bases. Germline CDR1 and CDR2: LNHDA and SQIVND (reference sequence). The CDR3 contains 15 residues. The trim removed 9 bases at V and 3 bases at J, leaving 12 bases unmatched. The CDR3 loop is CASKTGAQAKETQYF. The CDR3 coding sequence is TGTGCCAGCAAGACAGGGGCCCAAGCGAAAGAGACCCAGTACTTC.

This clonotype was seen at least ten times. The chain has TRBV9 and TRBJ1-1; D remains unclear. This CDR3 has 13 residues. With 0 bases removed from V and 0 bases from J, the gap between germline ends came to 3 bases. From germline, CDR1 is SGDLS and CDR2 YYNGEE. CDR3 nucleotide sequence: TGTGCCAGCAGCGTAGCGGTGAACACTGAAGCTTTCTTT. Its protein is CASSVAVNTEAFF.

The rearrangement joins TRBV7-8 to TRBJ2-2; 7 nucleotides agree with TRBD1. The CDR3 spans 15 residues. V trimming: 8 bases; J trimming: 4 bases; junction bases outside the gene matches: 10. Per the germline V gene, CDR1 is SGHVS and CDR2 is FQNEAQ. The CDR3 DNA is TGTGCCAGCGCACAAGACAGGGTATCCACCGGGGAGCTGTTTTTT. This gives the protein CASAQDRVSTGELFF. Combining the CDR3 with reference TRBV7-8 and TRBJ2-2 gives the whole variable domain GAGVSQSPRYKVAKRGQDVALRCDPISGHVSLFWYQQALGQGPEFLTYFQNEAQLDKSGLPSDRFFAERPEGSVSTLKIQRTQQEDSAVYLCASAQDRVSTGELFFGEGSRLTVL.

This clonotype appeared many times. V is TRBV5-1 and J is TRBJ2-2, with 9 bases lining up with TRBD1. CDR1 is SGHRS and CDR2 is YFSETQ in the germline V gene. This CDR3 is built from 14 residues. J gave up 2 bases and V 6 bases, and 2 bases lay outside the gene matches. The CDR3 here is CASTGQGNTGELFF. The CDR3 nucleotides are TGCGCCAGCACGGGACAGGGTAACACCGGGGAGCTGTTTTTT. Combining the CDR3 with reference TRBV5-1 and TRBJ2-2 gives the whole variable domain KAGVTQTPRYLIKTRGQQVTLSCSPISGHRSVSWYQQTPGQGLQFLFEYFSETQRNKGNFPGRFSGRQFSNSRSEMNVSTLELGDSALYLCASTGQGNTGELFFGEGSRLTVL.

This clonotype occurred many times. The V call is TRBV25-1, the J call TRBJ1-4, with D possibly matching TRBD1 (5 bases). Per the germline V gene, CDR1 is MGHDK and CDR2 is SYGVNS. The ends were cut back, 4 bases at V and 8 bases at J, with 11 bases in the middle. This CDR3 is built from 13 residues. The CDR3 DNA is TGTGCCAGCAGTGCCACAGGTCTCGAAAAACTGTTTTTT. This sequence encodes CASSATGLEKLFF.

This clonotype has at least ten counts. The V gene is TRBV9, the J gene TRBJ2-5, with TRBD2 matching 7 bases. The V gene end was trimmed by 2 bases and the J gene end by 1 base; junction bases not matched to a gene: 2. CDR1 is SGDLS, CDR2 YYNGEE, per germline. CDR3 length: 14 amino acids. Here the CDR3 reads CASSVRGGQETQYF. The CDR3 nucleotides are TGTGCCAGCAGCGTTCGCGGGGGCCAAGAGACCCAGTACTTC.

This clonotype was counted only a few times. The chain joins TRBV4-3 to TRBJ2-2, with TRBD2 matching over 7 bases. The CDR3 is made up of 15 amino acids. Germline-derived CDR1 and CDR2 are LGHNA and YSLEER. The ends lost 0 bases at V and 4 bases at J; junction bases unmatched: 2. The CDR3 here is CASSQEAGITGELFF. In DNA, the CDR3 is TGCGCCAGCAGCCAAGAAGCGGGAATCACCGGGGAGCTGTTTTTT.

This clonotype is labeled medium-sized. The CDR3 DNA follows: TGTGCCAGCTCACCGCTTCCGACAGGGACCGGAGCTGGGGCCAACGTCCTGACTTTC. Its translation: CASSPLPTGTGAGANVLTF. The rearrangement uses TRBV18 and TRBJ2-6; 7 bases are a match to TRBD1. Germline CDR1 and CDR2: KGHSH and LQKENI. V lost 3 bases, J lost 2 bases, and 13 bases stayed unmatched. The CDR3 consists of 19 residues.

This clonotype came up many times. The chain has TRBV15 and TRBJ2-2, with TRBD2 identical over 11 bases. CDR1 and CDR2 from the germline V gene are LNHNV and YYDKDF (reference sequence). V lost 6 bases, J lost 4 bases, and 4 bases stayed unmatched. This CDR3 spans 15 amino acids. The CDR3 here is CATRGLAGRTGELFF. The CDR3 nucleotides are TGTGCCACCAGAGGACTAGCGGGTCGCACCGGGGAGCTGTTTTTT.